This T cell receptor (beta chain) was identified during a study of CD8+ T cells in alopecia areata. Study results and limitations: Sequence data from scalp samples additionally include resident alphabeta T cells of normal skin.

Germline V gives CDR1 SQVTM, CDR2 ANQGSEA. V lost 0 bases and J lost 2, with 11 bases in between. The CDR3 runs 15 residues. Extracted RNA was reverse transcribed into cDNA, the sequencing template. Measured with immunoSEQ multiplex PCR; TCRdb has only the in-frame clones, and not every one. The table has 95,000 to 150,000 clones, roughly 50% seen once; the top ten hold more than 9%. As regards this clone: What it binds is not known.

Both CD4+ and CD8+ T cells were separated by sorting PBMCs. This TCR derives from a human donor with alopecia areata. The chain carries TRBV29-1 and TRBJ2-1; tentatively, D is TRBD1 (6 bases). Sequencing used NKG2D-low CD8+ T cells sorted from blood. The CDR3 sequence: CSVEEAGTPYNEQFF. The CDR3 nucleotides are TGCAGCGTTGAAGAGGCCGGGACACCCTACAATGAGCAGTTCTTC.